Listed here are 11 T cell receptor beta chains from one sample, sequenced in a study of T cells in narcolepsy. Only in-frame clones appear in the TCRdb table, and some are missing; sequencing was by immunoSEQ multiplex PCR. The sample consists of 25,000 to 35,000 clones, roughly nine tenths of them appearing once. Sequences were obtained from CD45RA- memory CD4+ T cells from PBMCs. These receptors all stem from a human donor with narcolepsy.

This clone was seen only once. CDR3 loop: CASSRGGVFTF. In DNA form, the CDR3 reads TGTGCCAGCAGCAGGGGCGGGGTGTTCACCTTC. This rearrangement joins TRBV5-8 to TRBJ1-2; D is possibly TRBD1 (5 bases). Trimming cost V 4 bases and J 13 bases, with 14 bases left between them. The CDR3 length is 11 residues. The germline gives CDR1 SGHTS, CDR2 YDEGEE.

V and J are TRBV6-6 and TRBJ1-3; D call uncertain. Trimming left V 3 bases short and J 0 bases short, with 12 bases between. This CDR3 has 16 amino acids. CDR1 is MNHNY and CDR2 is SVGAGI in the germline V gene (reference sequence). CDR3 amino acids: CASSYLQRSSGNTIYF. The CDR3 DNA is TGTGCCAGCAGTTATCTCCAACGGAGCTCTGGAAACACCATATATTTT.

The rearrangement links TRBV28 to TRBJ1-4, with TRBD1 matching over 9 bases. Per the germline V gene, CDR1 is MDHEN and CDR2 is SYDVKM. Germline trimming cut 6 bases from V and 8 bases from J; bases unmatched to any gene: 4. The length of the CDR3 is 13 residues. DNA of the CDR3: TGTGCCAGCAGGGGGACAGGGTTCGAAAAACTGTTTTTT. Translated, it gives CASRGTGFEKLFF.

V and J are TRBV7-2 and TRBJ2-7; 12 nucleotides match TRBD2. J was trimmed by 4 bases and V by 2 bases; bases with no gene match: 9. This CDR3 region has 17 residues. CDR1 and CDR2 (germline): SGHTA, FQGNSA. In DNA form, the CDR3 reads TGTGCCAGCAGCTTAATCGCTAGCGGGAGGGCCGTTTACGAGCAGTACTTC. Its protein product is CASSLIASGRAVYEQYF.

The J gene is TRBJ2-1, the V gene TRBV5-1; TRBD2 matches 13 bases. The V gene's germline CDR1 is SGHRS and CDR2 YFSETQ. With 7 bases clipped from V and 12 bases from J, the junction kept 16 bases outside the gene matches. The CDR3 has 16 amino acids. CDR3 bases: TGCGCCAGCGGGCCGGGACTAGCGGGACGGACCGGAACGCAGTTCTTC. Translated: CASGPGLAGRTGTQFF.

V and J are TRBV5-6 and TRBJ2-5; 9 nucleotides match TRBD1. The CDR3 is 15 residues long. Per the germline V gene, CDR1 is SGHDT and CDR2 is YYEEEE. V gave up 5 bases and J gave up 4 bases; unmatched junction bases: 9. The CDR3 reads CASRHKTGGVETQYF. The CDR3 DNA is TGTGCCAGCAGACATAAGACAGGGGGAGTAGAGACCCAGTACTTC.

This clone came up a few times. The chain recombines TRBV6-6 with TRBJ2-7; possibly TRBD1 for D (6 bases). V was pared by 5 bases and J by 9 bases, with 11 bases between. Germline V gene lookup returns CDR1 MNHNY and CDR2 SVGAGI (reference sequence). The CDR3 spans 11 residues. Written as DNA, the CDR3 is TGTGCCAGCAGTGATAGGGGGAGGCAGTACTTC. Translating it yields CASSDRGRQYF.

The chain employs TRBV6-5 and TRBJ1-2; a weak D match, TRBD1 (6 bases). Trimming left V 4 bases short and J 5 bases short, with 20 bases between. Germline V lookup: CDR1 MNHEY, CDR2 SVGAGI. This CDR3 region has 16 residues. The CDR3 sequence is CASSFLYSGHMYGYTF. Written as DNA, the CDR3 is TGTGCCAGCAGTTTTCTCTACTCGGGACACATGTATGGCTACACCTTC.

The chain is built from TRBV30 and TRBJ2-7; 8 bases map to TRBD1. J lost 4 bases, V lost 2 bases, and 13 bases had no gene match. Germline CDR1 reads GTSNPN; CDR2 reads SVGIG (reference sequence). This CDR3 is built from 16 residues. CDR3 sequence: CAWSSKGAQGAYEQYF. The CDR3 DNA sequence: TGTGCCTGGAGTTCCAAGGGGGCTCAGGGGGCGTACGAGCAGTACTTC. The entire variable domain, with the rest obtained from reference TRBV30 and TRBJ2-7, is as follows: SQTIHQWPATLVQPVGSPLSLECTVEGTSNPNLYWYRQAAGRGLQLLFYSVGIGQISSEVPQNLSASRPQDRQFILSSKKLLLSDSGFYLCAWSSKGAQGAYEQYFGPGTRLTVT.

The rearrangement uses TRBV6-1 and TRBJ1-1, with D unresolved. The length of the CDR3 is 12 residues. Looked up from germline, CDR1 is MNHNS and CDR2 is SASEGT. Trimming took off 2 bases at V and 11 bases at J, with 12 bases between the two ends. The CDR3 loop is CASSESGTGAFF. The CDR3 DNA follows: TGTGCCAGCAGTGAATCGGGTACCGGGGCTTTCTTT.

V usage is TRBV5-1 and J usage is TRBJ2-3; a weak D match, TRBD1 (5 bases). V was cut by 3 bases and J by 4 bases, with 15 bases left in between. The germline V gene encodes CDR1 SGHRS and CDR2 YFSETQ. CDR3 length equals 15 residues. CDR3 in DNA: TGCGCCAGCAGCTGGGGATCATACAGGTCAGATACGCAGTATTTT. The encoded protein is CASSWGSYRSDTQYF.